Following are 5 T cell receptor beta chains from one sample sequenced in a study of CD8 T cells in Susac syndrome. The authors reverse transcribed roughly 0.5 to 1 ug RNA with random hexamers. TCRdb called the immunoSEQ multiplex PCR reads again in MiXCR, with one record for every CDR3 protein. The table records over 100,000 distinct CDR3 sequences, about 96% of them present only once. The sample was CD4+ T cells from PBMCs. Source of these receptors: a human donor in good health.

This chain's CDR3 is CASSPRDFSYNEQFF. CDR3 in DNA: TGTGCCAGCAGCCCCCGGGACTTCTCCTACAATGAGCAGTTCTTC. The chain has TRBV14 and TRBJ2-1, with a possible D match to TRBD2 (6 bases). Germline-derived CDR1 and CDR2 are SGHDN and FVKESK. V was pared by 4 bases and J by 0 bases, with 10 bases between. The CDR3 is 15 residues long. The variable domain in full, completed from reference TRBV14 and TRBJ2-1, reads EAGVTQFPSHSVIEKGQTVTLRCDPISGHDNLYWYRRVMGKEIKFLLHFVKESKQDESGMPNNRFLAERTGGTYSTLKVQPAELEDSGVYFCASSPRDFSYNEQFFGPGTRLTVL.

V usage is TRBV30 and J usage is TRBJ2-7; maybe TRBD1 (6 bases). Trimming took 5 bases from V and 3 from J, leaving 11 bases between them. The CDR3 is made up of 12 amino acids. The germline V gene has CDR1 GTSNPN and CDR2 SVGIG (reference sequence). The CDR3: CAWLRDNYEQYF. In nucleotides, the CDR3 is TGTGCCTGGCTCCGGGACAACTACGAGCAGTACTTC.

This chain uses TRBV6-2 or TRBV6-3 with TRBJ2-5, with 7 bases that match TRBD2. V dropped 1 base and J dropped 1; count of bases not matched to a gene: 6. The CDR3 is made up of 16 amino acids. Germline assignment: CDR1 MNHEY and CDR2 SVGEGT. The CDR3 nucleotides read TGTGCCAGCAGTTACTTATCCGGGACTATCCAAGAGACCCAGTACTTC. Protein sequence: CASSYLSGTIQETQYF.

The genes are TRBV6-5 and TRBJ2-2; the D is unclear. V was trimmed by 8 bases and J by 5 bases, leaving 9 bases between them. The germline CDR1 and CDR2 sequences are MNHEY and SVGAGI. CDR3 length: 12 amino acids. CDR3 nucleotides: TGTGCCAGCCACACCGAAACCGGGGAGCTGTTTTTT. This codes for CASHTETGELFF.

This chain connects TRBV29-1 to TRBJ2-7, with TRBD1 identical over 10 bases. Germline V gene lookup returns CDR1 SQVTM and CDR2 ANQGSEA. This CDR3 has 19 residues. After removal of 0 bases from V and 5 bases from J, the junction contained 19 bases not matched to a gene. The CDR3 is CSVEEGTGAPRLVYHEQYF. CDR3 nucleotides: TGCAGCGTTGAAGAGGGGACAGGGGCCCCGAGACTAGTTTACCACGAGCAGTACTTC.